This T cell receptor beta chain was captured by sequencing in a study of T cell responses to AZD1222 COVID-19 vaccine. For this clone: As yet, its antigen is unknown.

General observations from the study: The donor cohort was predominantly white British with a female majority, and clonal diversity may have been underestimated. Seropositivity was recorded at baseline in only 6 or 7 AZD1222 recipients. Dominant CD4 TCR responses targeted spike regions 160-218 and 743-854.

The CDR3 loop spans 16 amino acids. J gave up 5 bases and V 3 bases, and 13 bases lay outside the gene matches. Germline V gene lookup returns CDR1 SGDLS and CDR2 YYNGEE. TCRdb's copy holds only in-frame clones and misses some; the assay was immunoSEQ multiplex PCR. The sample shows about 150,000 clones, around nine tenths of them seen only once. The clonotype originates from an adult who had recovered from COVID-19. This chain connects TRBV9 to TRBJ2-7; 8 bases map to TRBD1. Here the sequenced sample was peripheral blood, taken after recovery from COVID-19. CDR3 DNA: TGTGCCAGCAGCGAGGGTTATTACAGGGGGAGTGACGAGCAGTACTTC. Translating it yields CASSEGYYRGSDEQYF. Variable domain in full (rest from reference TRBV9 and TRBJ2-7): DSGVTQTPKHLITATGQRVTLRCSPRSGDLSVYWYQQSLDQGLQFLIQYYNGEERAKGNILERFSAQQFPDLHSELNLSSLELGDSALYFCASSEGYYRGSDEQYFGPGTRLTVT.